The entry below describes one T cell receptor (beta chain). What this receptor recognizes is not known. Within one base of it there is no much larger clone, and no base qualities were kept. Measured from the cysteine to the phenylalanine, the CDR3 is 13 residues long. The CDR3 DNA has 39 bases and is translated from base 1. Trimming accounts for 8 bases at V and 2 bases at J, while the number of junction bases matched to no gene is 2. In the germline V gene (reference sequence), CDR1 corresponds to LNHNV and CDR2 to YYDKDF. These data belong to a study of patients and donors after allogeneic stem cell transplantation (TCRdb year 2020). The method behind the library was RT-PCR. Sequencing instrument: NextSeq 550. In TCRdb, the public reads were trimmed at Q25 with fastp and aligned with MiXCR, with productive beta chains retained. Rows with a matching CDR3 protein are joined into one entry that keeps the most common DNA and genes. In all, the sample holds hundreds of thousands of distinct CDR3 sequences, and roughly 17% of those were seen once. Jointly, the top ten make up roughly 7% of the sample.

The TCR was taken from a human donor who was either an allogeneic HSCT recipient or a stem cell or donor lymphocyte infusion donor (not recorded which). It is not recorded whose cells these are; they may come from a transplant donor. The chain was built from TRBV15 and TRBJ2-3, with 9 middle bases fitting TRBD2. What was sequenced was blood, either unsorted or a sorted T cell fraction (not recorded which). The encoded CDR3 is CATAGGATDTQYF. The nucleotide sequence reads TGTGCCACCGCGGGGGGGGCCACAGATACGCAGTATTTT. The reference TRBV15 and TRBJ2-3 proteins fill in what lies around the CDR3, so the full variable domain reads DAMVIQNPRYQVTQFGKPVTLSCSQTLNHNVMYWYQQKSSQAPKLLFHYYDKDFNNEADTPDNFQSRRPNTSFCFLDIRSPGLGDTAMYLCATAGGATDTQYFGPGTRLTVL.